The T cell receptor (beta chain) described here comes from a study of blood T cell repertoires in COVID-19. Study-wide context: Material from acute and convalescent COVID-19 was sourced from the United States, Italy and Spain. Sample material is recorded as cDNA or gDNA derived from T cells, B-cell-depleted T cells, or PBMCs.

Authors' data handling: Reference gene primer amplification gave estimated nucleated cell counts. Profiling relied on immunoSEQ multiplex PCR, and the TCRdb table lists in-frame clones only, not all of them. D and trimming were read from the DNA, whereas the V and J calls and clone size are those reported in that table. The sample yields about 54,000 clones, approximately 82% seen once. The CDR3 has 17 amino acids. CDR1 is SGHAT, CDR2 FQNNGV, per germline. V gave up 5 bases and J gave up 8 bases; unmatched junction bases: 18. The sequenced material came from peripheral blood. The clonotype originates from a human donor in a cohort sampled during active COVID-19. The chain links TRBV11-2 to TRBJ1-2, with 9 nucleotides matching TRBD1. The CDR3 region has the DNA TGTGCCAGCAGCCCCTACTCGCCGGGACAGGGTGGTCCCGGCTACACCTTC. As protein: CASSPYSPGQGGPGYTF.